This paragraph reports one TCR beta chain. Antigen unknown. The junction and the germline gene differ at one end; a read error may be behind it. It was with 60 Vbeta and 13 Jbeta primers that the PCR ran. Here immunoSEQ multiplex PCR was the method, and the copy in TCRdb shows in-frame clones only, minus some. This sample yields about 130,000 clones, of which under 80% are seen a single time; roughly 4.5% belongs to the top ten. This specimen belongs to a study of cytomegalovirus exposure and HLA in healthy donors. Study-wide results and limits: As a later analysis showed, several of the most significant clusters appeared to be linked to common viral pathogens. As a later analysis showed, a missense DCLRE1C variant was linked to trimming of TCR beta V- and J-genes. The authors later found HLA-associated TCR beta chains more clonally expanded than equally common others. TCR beta sequences numbering under 20,000 were associated with HLA alleles at 0.05 false discovery rate in a later analysis.

The length of the CDR3 is 16 residues. Germline V lookup: CDR1 SSHAT, CDR2 FNYEAQ (reference sequence). This chain links TRBV7-7 with TRBJ1-4, with D unresolved. Specimen: PBMCs. This receptor was obtained from a young man in good health and CMV-seropositive. The CDR3 sequence: CASSFPNTHTNEKLFF. CDR3 DNA: TGTGCTAGCAGCTTCCCCAACACCCACACAAATGAAAAACTGTTTTTT.